One T cell receptor (beta chain) is described in this entry. Trimming cost V 0 bases and J 5 bases; bases outside gene matches: 7. Germline CDR1 and CDR2: LNHNV and YYDKDF (reference sequence). The CDR3 consists of 16 residues. Generated by immunoSEQ multiplex PCR, the TCRdb table keeps only in-frame clones and is missing some. The table records about 110,000 clones, approximately 90% of them present only once. This specimen belongs to a study of OX40 agonist ivuxolimab in advanced cancers. The material sequenced was CD4+ or CD8+ T cells sorted from blood, taken in a trial of the OX40 agonist ivuxolimab. This receptor was identified in an adult with an advanced solid tumor such as melanoma, head and neck, liver or kidney cancer. The chain uses TRBV15 and TRBJ2-5, with 9 bases lining up with TRBD2. The CDR3 nucleotides are TGTGCCACCAGCAGAGATAGGGAGCGGGAGGAGGAGACCCAGTACTTC. This encodes CATSRDREREEETQYF.